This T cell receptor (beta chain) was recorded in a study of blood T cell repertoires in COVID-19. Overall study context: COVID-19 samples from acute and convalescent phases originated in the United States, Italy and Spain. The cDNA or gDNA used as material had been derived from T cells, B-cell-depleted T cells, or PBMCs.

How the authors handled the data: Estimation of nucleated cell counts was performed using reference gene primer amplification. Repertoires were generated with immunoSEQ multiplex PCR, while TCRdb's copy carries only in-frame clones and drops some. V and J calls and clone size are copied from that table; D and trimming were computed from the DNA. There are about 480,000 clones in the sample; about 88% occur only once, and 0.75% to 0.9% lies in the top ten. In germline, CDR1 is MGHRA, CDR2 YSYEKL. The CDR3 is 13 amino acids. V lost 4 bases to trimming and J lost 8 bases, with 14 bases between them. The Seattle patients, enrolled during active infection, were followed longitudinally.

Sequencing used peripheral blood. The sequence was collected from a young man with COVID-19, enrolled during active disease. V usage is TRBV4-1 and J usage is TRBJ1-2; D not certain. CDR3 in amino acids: CASSPSYFGGYTF. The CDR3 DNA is TGCGCCAGCAGCCCGTCATACTTCGGGGGCTACACCTTC.